Listed below are T cell receptor beta chains from one sample, sequenced in a study of graft-versus-host responses after intestinal transplantation. Using immunoSEQ multiplex PCR, the repertoire was profiled, and TCRdb retains in-frame clones only, with some absent. The profile shows around 15,000 clones, around two thirds of them singletons. This sample comprised ileum tissue, obtained roughly 720 days after intestinal transplantation. These receptors all come from a human patient who received an intestinal transplant, so some T cells may come from the graft donor. CDR3s include the opening cysteine and the closing phenylalanine or tryptophan. The D gene is left open where the match is weak. Size is stated for part of the rows, as once, few or many counts, or as a class when the clone is expanded.

cdr3_length: 14
clone_size: .
j_call: TRBJ1-2
d_call: TRBD1
v_call: TRBV18
cdr3_nt: TGTGCCAGCTCACCACGGGGACAGAACTATGGCTACACCTTC
cdr3_aa: CASSPRGQNYGYTF

cdr3_length: 17
clone_size: once
j_call: TRBJ2-2
d_call: .
v_call: TRBV27
cdr3_nt: TGTGCCAGCAGTTTAGCCCCTACAGGGACGAACACCGGGGAGCTGTTTTTT
cdr3_aa: CASSLAPTGTNTGELFF

cdr3_length: 13
clone_size: .
j_call: TRBJ1-1
d_call: TRBD1
v_call: TRBV2
cdr3_nt: TGTGCCAGCAGTGAACAGGGGGCCACTGAAGCTTTCTTT
cdr3_aa: CASSEQGATEAFF

cdr3_length: 14
clone_size: .
j_call: TRBJ1-1
d_call: TRBD1
v_call: TRBV11-3
cdr3_nt: TGTGCCAGCAGCTGGGACAGCATGAACACTGAAGCTTTCTTT
cdr3_aa: CASSWDSMNTEAFF

cdr3_length: 16
clone_size: .
j_call: TRBJ1-6
d_call: TRBD1
v_call: TRBV30
cdr3_nt: TGTGCCTCGGGACAGGGGGCACGTAAGGATAATTCACCCCTCCACTTT
cdr3_aa: CASGQGARKDNSPLHF

cdr3_length: 14
clone_size: .
j_call: TRBJ2-7
d_call: .
v_call: TRBV5-4
cdr3_nt: TGCGCCAGCAGCCAAGATCAGGGAGGATACGAGCAGTACTTC
cdr3_aa: CASSQDQGGYEQYF

cdr3_length: 13
clone_size: .
j_call: TRBJ1-3
d_call: .
v_call: TRBV6-5
cdr3_nt: TGTGCCAGCACCGACTCTCCTGGAAACACCATATATTTT
cdr3_aa: CASTDSPGNTIYF

cdr3_length: 14
clone_size: few
j_call: TRBJ2-5
d_call: TRBD2
v_call: TRBV18
cdr3_nt: TGTGCCAGCTCACCTAGAGCGGGGGGAGAGACCCAGTACTTC
cdr3_aa: CASSPRAGGETQYF

cdr3_length: 14
clone_size: .
j_call: TRBJ1-2
d_call: TRBD1
v_call: TRBV4-3
cdr3_nt: TGCGCCAGCAGCCAAGATTATGCAGGGGGTGGCTACACCTTC
cdr3_aa: CASSQDYAGGGYTF

cdr3_length: 17
clone_size: .
j_call: TRBJ2-3
d_call: TRBD2
v_call: TRBV27
cdr3_nt: TGTGCCAGCAGTCCAAGACTAGCGGGGGTTCAAGGGGGTACGCAGTATTTT
cdr3_aa: CASSPRLAGVQGGTQYF

cdr3_length: 12
clone_size: once
j_call: TRBJ2-7
d_call: .
v_call: TRBV5-1
cdr3_nt: TGCGCCAGCAGCTTGAACAGGGAAAAGCAGTACTTC
cdr3_aa: CASSLNREKQYF

cdr3_length: 17
clone_size: .
j_call: TRBJ1-6
d_call: .
v_call: TRBV4-1
cdr3_nt: TGCGCCAGCAGCCAAGGGCCACAAGTCTCCTATAATTCACCCCTCCACTTT
cdr3_aa: CASSQGPQVSYNSPLHF